There are many counts of the clone carrying this T cell receptor beta chain. Time point noted: newly diagnosed GD, antithyroid drugs for less than 3 months. Scientists built the TCR library using RNA that was extracted from PBMCs. The data are from a study of regulatory T cells in long-lasting Graves disease. In building TCR beta libraries, iRepertoire HTBI primers were used together with Arm-PCR of CDR3 regions. In TCRdb, the multiplex PCR reads were re-called with MiXCR into one record per CDR3 protein. The data show approximately 540,000 distinct CDR3 sequences, with approximately 12% seen just once and 7.5% to 9% held by the top ten. These data also formed part of another study, on T cells in Graves' hyperthyroidism and ophthalmopathy. That publication notes: The study left out patients who had uncontrolled infection, other autoimmune disease, pregnancy or lactation. First-round RT-PCR targeting the TCR CDR3 was performed with the HTBI primer set.

The receptor's source is a woman aged 25 to 39 with Graves disease. The sequencing used peripheral blood mononuclear cells (PBMCs), collected at new diagnosis, from a patient treated with antithyroid drugs.

CDR3 residues: CANRGLAGFNEQFF. DNA of the CDR3: TGTGCCAACCGGGGACTAGCGGGATTCAATGAGCAGTTCTTC. The rearrangement uses TRBV2 and TRBJ2-1; 13 nucleotides align to TRBD2. The germline V gene has CDR1 SNHLY and CDR2 FYNNEI. V gave up 10 bases and J gave up 6 bases; unmatched junction bases: 6. CDR3 length: 14 amino acids.